This is a list of T cell receptor beta chains from one sample in a study of blood T cell repertoires in COVID-19. TCRdb keeps only in-frame clones here, not all; method: immunoSEQ multiplex PCR. The profile shows 280,000 or so clones, 85% of them singletons. Sequencing input: peripheral blood. These receptors came from a human donor in a cohort sampled during active COVID-19. Both conserved end residues are part of each CDR3. D genes are given only for firm matches. For some rows the clone size is stated as once, few or many, or as a class when expanded; others skip it.

size: .; V: TRBV6-2/TRBV6-3; D: TRBD1; J: TRBJ2-7; CDR3: CASSSRDRGAYEQYF; DNA: TGTGCCAGCAGTTCCCGGGACAGGGGTGCCTACGAGCAGTACTTC
size: .; V: TRBV7-2; D: .; J: TRBJ2-7; CDR3: CASSPSVTYEQYF; DNA: TGTGCCAGCAGCCCTAGCGTTACCTACGAGCAGTACTTC
size: once; V: TRBV4-1; D: TRBD2; J: TRBJ2-1; CDR3: CASSQEPSGNNEQFF; DNA: TGCGCCAGCAGCCAAGAACCTAGCGGGAACAATGAGCAGTTCTTC
size: .; V: TRBV11-2; D: TRBD2; J: TRBJ2-5; CDR3: CASSFGSGTQETQYF; DNA: TGTGCCAGCAGCTTCGGTAGCGGGACCCAAGAGACCCAGTACTTC
size: .; V: TRBV13; D: TRBD1; J: TRBJ2-7; CDR3: CASSFLQGGNEQYF; DNA: TGTGCCAGCAGCTTCCTACAGGGGGGTAACGAGCAGTACTTC
size: .; V: TRBV30; D: .; J: TRBJ1-1; CDR3: CAWSWRGARMGAFF; DNA: TGTGCCTGGAGTTGGCGGGGGGCACGTATGGGAGCTTTCTTT
size: .; V: TRBV30; D: TRBD2; J: TRBJ2-5; CDR3: CASDIAGAPLKTQYF; DNA: TGTGCCTCCGACATAGCGGGAGCCCCTTTGAAGACCCAGTACTTC
size: .; V: TRBV18; D: .; J: TRBJ2-2; CDR3: CASSPLDRANTGELFF; DNA: TGTGCCAGCTCACCCCTTGACAGAGCGAACACCGGGGAGCTGTTTTTT
size: .; V: TRBV3-1/TRBV3-2; D: .; J: TRBJ1-2; CDR3: CASSQSEYGYTF; DNA: TGTGCCAGCAGCCAGTCCGAGTATGGCTACACCTTC
size: .; V: TRBV19; D: .; J: TRBJ2-1; CDR3: CASSPQISRGSNEQFF; DNA: TGTGCCAGTAGTCCTCAAATCAGCCGAGGTTCCAATGAGCAGTTCTTC
size: .; V: TRBV6-6; D: TRBD2; J: TRBJ2-3; CDR3: CASSLAGGPTDTQYF; DNA: TGTGCCAGCAGTTTGGCGGGAGGGCCCACAGATACGCAGTATTTT
size: .; V: TRBV9; D: .; J: TRBJ1-1; CDR3: CASSPLGSVTEAFF; DNA: TGTGCCAGCAGCCCGTTGGGGAGCGTCACTGAAGCTTTCTTT
size: few; V: TRBV28; D: .; J: TRBJ2-2; CDR3: CASSLAGAPNTGELFF; DNA: TGTGCCAGCAGTTTGGCGGGGGCCCCGAACACCGGGGAGCTGTTTTTT
size: .; V: TRBV19; D: TRBD1; J: TRBJ1-2; CDR3: CASSQGASPYYGYTF; DNA: TGTGCCAGTAGCCAGGGGGCTAGCCCCTACTATGGCTACACCTTC
size: .; V: TRBV5-5; D: TRBD1; J: TRBJ2-7; CDR3: CASSPTGAPHSYEQYF; DNA: TGTGCCAGCAGCCCGACAGGGGCACCACATTCCTACGAGCAGTACTTC
size: .; V: TRBV11-2; D: TRBD2; J: TRBJ2-2; CDR3: CASSSLAGGGELFF; DNA: TGTGCCAGCAGCTCCTTAGCGGGAGGGGGGGAGCTGTTTTTT
size: .; V: TRBV28; D: TRBD2; J: TRBJ2-7; CDR3: CASSLYASGRYEQYF; DNA: TGTGCCAGCAGTTTATATGCTAGCGGGAGATACGAGCAGTACTTC
size: .; V: TRBV11-2; D: .; J: TRBJ1-1; CDR3: CASSLAQNHRAFF; DNA: TGTGCCAGCAGCTTAGCCCAAAACCACAGGGCTTTCTTT
size: .; V: TRBV6-6; D: .; J: TRBJ2-1; CDR3: CASSPPADGYNEQFF; DNA: TGTGCCAGCAGTCCCCCAGCGGATGGGTACAATGAGCAGTTCTTC
size: .; V: TRBV5-4; D: .; J: TRBJ2-7; CDR3: CASSSSHSRTTYEQYF; DNA: TGTGCCAGCAGCTCCTCACACAGCCGCACGACCTACGAGCAGTACTTC
size: .; V: TRBV7-2; D: TRBD2; J: TRBJ2-7; CDR3: CASSPSGTSYYEQYF; DNA: TGTGCCAGCAGCCCAAGCGGGACTAGCTACTACGAGCAGTACTTC
size: medium-sized; V: TRBV3-1/TRBV3-2; D: TRBD1; J: TRBJ1-2; CDR3: CASSPQGNGYTF; DNA: TGTGCCAGCAGCCCACAGGGGAATGGCTACACCTTC
size: few; V: TRBV29-1; D: .; J: TRBJ1-2; CDR3: CSVELNYGYTF; DNA: TGCAGCGTTGAACTGAACTATGGCTACACCTTC
size: .; V: TRBV27; D: .; J: TRBJ2-2; CDR3: CASSSPDKARNTGELFF; DNA: TGTGCCAGCAGTTCGCCGGACAAGGCGCGGAACACCGGGGAGCTGTTTTTT